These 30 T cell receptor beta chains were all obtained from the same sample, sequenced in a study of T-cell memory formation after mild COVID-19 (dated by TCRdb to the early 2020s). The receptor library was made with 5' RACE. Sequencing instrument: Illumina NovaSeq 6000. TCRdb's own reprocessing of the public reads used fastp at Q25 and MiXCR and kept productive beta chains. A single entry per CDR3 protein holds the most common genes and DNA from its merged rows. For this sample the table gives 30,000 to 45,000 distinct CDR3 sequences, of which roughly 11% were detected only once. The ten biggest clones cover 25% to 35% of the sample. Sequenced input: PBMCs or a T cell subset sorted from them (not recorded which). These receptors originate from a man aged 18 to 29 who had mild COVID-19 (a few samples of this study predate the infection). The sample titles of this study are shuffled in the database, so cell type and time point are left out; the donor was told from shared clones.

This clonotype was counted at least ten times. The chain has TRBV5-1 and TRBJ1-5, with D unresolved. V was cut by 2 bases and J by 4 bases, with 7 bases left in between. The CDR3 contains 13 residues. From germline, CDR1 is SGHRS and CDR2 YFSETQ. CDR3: CASSFDGNQPQHF. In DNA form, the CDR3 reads TGCGCCAGCAGCTTCGATGGTAATCAGCCCCAGCATTTT.

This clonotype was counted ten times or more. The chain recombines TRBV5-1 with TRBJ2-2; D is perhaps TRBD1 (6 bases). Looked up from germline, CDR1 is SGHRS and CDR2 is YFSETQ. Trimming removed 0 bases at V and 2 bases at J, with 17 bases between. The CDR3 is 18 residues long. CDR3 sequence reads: CASSLVSGAVTNTGELFF. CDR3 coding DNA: TGCGCCAGCAGCTTGGTGTCAGGGGCCGTTACTAACACCGGGGAGCTGTTTTTT.

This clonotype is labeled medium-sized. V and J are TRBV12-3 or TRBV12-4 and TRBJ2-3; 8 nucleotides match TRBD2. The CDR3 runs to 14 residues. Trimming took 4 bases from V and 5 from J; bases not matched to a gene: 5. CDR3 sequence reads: CASSYGGAGDTQYF. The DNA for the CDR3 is TGTGCCAGCAGTTACGGGGGGGCCGGAGATACGCAGTATTTT.

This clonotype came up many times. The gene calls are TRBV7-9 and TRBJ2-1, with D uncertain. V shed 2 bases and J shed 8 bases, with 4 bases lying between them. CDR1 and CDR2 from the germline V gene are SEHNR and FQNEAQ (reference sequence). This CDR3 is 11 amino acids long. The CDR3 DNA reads TGTGCCAGCAGCTTATTCCATGAGCAGTTCTTC. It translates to CASSLFHEQFF.

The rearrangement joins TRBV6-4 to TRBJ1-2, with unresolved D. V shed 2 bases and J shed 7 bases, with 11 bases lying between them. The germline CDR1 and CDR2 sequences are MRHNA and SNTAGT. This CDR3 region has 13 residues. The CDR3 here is CASSDGGGLGYTF. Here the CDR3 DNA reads TGTGCCAGCAGTGACGGTGGAGGGCTTGGCTACACCTTC.

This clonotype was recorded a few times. CDR3 sequence (DNA): TGTGCCAGCTCACCAGAGGATTTCTATGGCTACACCTTC. Protein sequence: CASSPEDFYGYTF. The chain is built from TRBV18 and TRBJ1-2; D is ambiguous. The length of the CDR3 is 13 residues. From germline, CDR1 is KGHSH and CDR2 LQKENI. The V end was cut by 2 bases, the J end by 4 bases, with 8 bases between.

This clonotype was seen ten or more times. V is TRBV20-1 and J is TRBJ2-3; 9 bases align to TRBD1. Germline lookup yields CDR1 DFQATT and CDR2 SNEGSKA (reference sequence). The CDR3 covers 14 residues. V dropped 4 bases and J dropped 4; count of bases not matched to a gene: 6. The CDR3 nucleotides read TGCAGTGCTAAGGGACAGGGAGATGCAGATACGCAGTATTTT. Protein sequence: CSAKGQGDADTQYF.

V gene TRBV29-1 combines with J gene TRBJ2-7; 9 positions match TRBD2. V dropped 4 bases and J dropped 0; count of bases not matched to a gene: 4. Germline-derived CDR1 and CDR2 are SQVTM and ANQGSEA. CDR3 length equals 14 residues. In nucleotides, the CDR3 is TGCAGCGTTGTTGGACTAGCGAGCTCCTACGAGCAGTACTTC. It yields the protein CSVVGLASSYEQYF.

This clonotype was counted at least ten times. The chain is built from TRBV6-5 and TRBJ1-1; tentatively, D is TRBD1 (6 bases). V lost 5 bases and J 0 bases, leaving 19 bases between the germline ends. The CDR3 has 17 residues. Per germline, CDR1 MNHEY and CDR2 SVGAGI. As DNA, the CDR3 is TGTGCCAGCAGTCGTAGACAGGCGATTTTTATGAACACTGAAGCTTTCTTT. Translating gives CASSRRQAIFMNTEAFF.

DNA for the CDR3: TGTGCCAGCAGTTTACTTGGGGGCCCCTATGGCTACACCTTC. Protein product: CASSLLGGPYGYTF. V is TRBV27 and J is TRBJ1-2, with D perhaps matching TRBD1 (6 bases). The CDR3 sequence is 14 residues long. Trimming removed 2 bases at V and 4 bases at J, with 11 bases between. The germline CDR1 and CDR2 sequences are MNHEY and SMNVEV (reference sequence).

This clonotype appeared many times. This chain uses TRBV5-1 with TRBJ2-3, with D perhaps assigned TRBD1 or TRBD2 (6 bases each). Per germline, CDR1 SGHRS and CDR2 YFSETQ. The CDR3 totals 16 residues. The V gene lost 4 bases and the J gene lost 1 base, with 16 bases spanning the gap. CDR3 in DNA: TGCGCCAGCAGCCCAGGGGTAGCGGTGCGCACAGATACGCAGTATTTT. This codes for CASSPGVAVRTDTQYF.

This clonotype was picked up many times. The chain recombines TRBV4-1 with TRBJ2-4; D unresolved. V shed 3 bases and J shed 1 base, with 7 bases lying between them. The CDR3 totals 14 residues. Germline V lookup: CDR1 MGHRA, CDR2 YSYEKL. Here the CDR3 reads CASSQWKAKNIQYF. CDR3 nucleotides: TGCGCCAGCAGCCAGTGGAAGGCCAAAAACATTCAGTACTTC.

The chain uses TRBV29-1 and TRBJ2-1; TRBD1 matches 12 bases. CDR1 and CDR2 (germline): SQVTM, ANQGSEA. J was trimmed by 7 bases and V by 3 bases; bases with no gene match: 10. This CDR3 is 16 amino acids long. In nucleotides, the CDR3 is TGCAGCGTTGAGGGGGCCTTGGGACAGGGGGCTAATGAGCAGTTCTTC. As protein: CSVEGALGQGANEQFF.

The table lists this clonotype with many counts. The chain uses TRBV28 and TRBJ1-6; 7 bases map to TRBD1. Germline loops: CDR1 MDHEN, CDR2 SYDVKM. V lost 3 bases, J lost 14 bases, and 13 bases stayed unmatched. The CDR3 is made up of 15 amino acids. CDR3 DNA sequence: TGTGCCAGCAGTTTTGCGGGGACAGACCTTATCACCCTCCACTTT. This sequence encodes CASSFAGTDLITLHF.

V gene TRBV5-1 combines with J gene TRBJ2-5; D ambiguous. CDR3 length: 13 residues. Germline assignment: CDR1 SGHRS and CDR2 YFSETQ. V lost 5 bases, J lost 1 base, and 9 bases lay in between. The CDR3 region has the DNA TGCGCCAGCAGGGGGAACAGCCAAGAGACCCAGTACTTC. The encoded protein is CASRGNSQETQYF.

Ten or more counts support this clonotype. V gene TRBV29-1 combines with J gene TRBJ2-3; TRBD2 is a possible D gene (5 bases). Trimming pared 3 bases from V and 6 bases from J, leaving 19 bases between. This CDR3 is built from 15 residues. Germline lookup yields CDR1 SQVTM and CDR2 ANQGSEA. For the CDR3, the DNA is TGCAGCGTTGACCCCGCGGGTGTATCGGGGGATACGCAGTATTTT. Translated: CSVDPAGVSGDTQYF.

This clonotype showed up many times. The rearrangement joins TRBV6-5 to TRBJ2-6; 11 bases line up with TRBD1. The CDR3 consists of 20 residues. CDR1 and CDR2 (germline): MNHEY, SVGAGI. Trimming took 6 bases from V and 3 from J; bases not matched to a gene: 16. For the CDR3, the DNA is TGTGCCAGCAGGTCCTCAGGACAGGGGGCTTTTCGTAGTGGGGCCAACGTCCTGACTTTC. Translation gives CASRSSGQGAFRSGANVLTF.

CDR3 bases: TGTGCCAGCAGTTTAGGGGGGGACAGGGCCCGTCGGCAGTACTTC. It codes for CASSLGGDRARRQYF. The chain recombines TRBV12-3 or TRBV12-4 with TRBJ2-7, with 9 positions matching TRBD1. The CDR3 has 15 amino acids. Trimming took 1 base from V and 9 from J; bases not matched to a gene: 10.

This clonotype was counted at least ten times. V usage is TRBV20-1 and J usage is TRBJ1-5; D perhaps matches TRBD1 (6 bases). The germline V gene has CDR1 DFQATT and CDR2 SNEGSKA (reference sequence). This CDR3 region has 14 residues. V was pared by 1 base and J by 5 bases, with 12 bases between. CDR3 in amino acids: CSARGVGGYQPQHF. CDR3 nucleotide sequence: TGCAGTGCTAGAGGGGTAGGGGGGTATCAGCCCCAGCATTTT.

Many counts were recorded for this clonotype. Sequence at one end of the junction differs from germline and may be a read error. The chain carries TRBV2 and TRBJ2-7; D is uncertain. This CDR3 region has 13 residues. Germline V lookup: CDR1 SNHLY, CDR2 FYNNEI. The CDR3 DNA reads TGTGCCAGCAGTTTATCCCCCTCCTACGAGCAGTATTTC. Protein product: CASSLSPSYEQYF.

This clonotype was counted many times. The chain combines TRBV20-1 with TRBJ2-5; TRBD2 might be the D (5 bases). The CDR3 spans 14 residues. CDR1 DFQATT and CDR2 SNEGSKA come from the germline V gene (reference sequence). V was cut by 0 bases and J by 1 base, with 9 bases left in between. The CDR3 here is CSARDSATQETQYF. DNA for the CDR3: TGCAGTGCTAGAGATAGCGCTACCCAAGAGACCCAGTACTTC.

CDR3 coding DNA: TGTGCCAGCAGTTTCGGTCCCTCGCAGTATTTT. It yields the protein CASSFGPSQYF. This chain joins TRBV12-3 or TRBV12-4 and TRBJ2-3; D gene unclear. With 3 bases removed from V and 10 bases from J, the gap between germline ends came to 8 bases. The CDR3 covers 11 residues.

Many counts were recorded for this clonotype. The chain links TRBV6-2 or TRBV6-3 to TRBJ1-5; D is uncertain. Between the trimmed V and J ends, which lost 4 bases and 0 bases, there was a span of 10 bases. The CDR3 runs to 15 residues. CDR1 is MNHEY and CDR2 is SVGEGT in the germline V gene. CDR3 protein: CASSSISYSNQPQHF. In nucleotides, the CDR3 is TGTGCCAGCAGTTCAATTTCTTATAGCAATCAGCCCCAGCATTTT.

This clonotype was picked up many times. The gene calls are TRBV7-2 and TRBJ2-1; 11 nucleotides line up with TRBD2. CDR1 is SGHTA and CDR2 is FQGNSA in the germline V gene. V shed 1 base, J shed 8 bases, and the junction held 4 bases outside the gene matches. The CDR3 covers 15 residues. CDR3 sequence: CASSLVAGGSDEQFF. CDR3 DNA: TGTGCCAGCAGCTTAGTAGCGGGGGGGAGCGATGAGCAGTTCTTC.

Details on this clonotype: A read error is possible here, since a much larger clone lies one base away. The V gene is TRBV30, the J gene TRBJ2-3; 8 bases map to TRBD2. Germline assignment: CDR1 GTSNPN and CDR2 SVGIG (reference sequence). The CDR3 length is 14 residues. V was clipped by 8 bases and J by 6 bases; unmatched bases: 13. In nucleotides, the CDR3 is TGTGCCAGCTCCCAGGGACTAGTATCCGATACGCAGTATTTT. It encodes CASSQGLVSDTQYF.

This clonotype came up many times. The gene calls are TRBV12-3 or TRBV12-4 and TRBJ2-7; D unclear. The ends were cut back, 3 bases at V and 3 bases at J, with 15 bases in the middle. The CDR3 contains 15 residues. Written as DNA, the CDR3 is TGTGCCAGCAGTTTCGGCAGTTTGGCCTACTACGAGCAGTACGTC. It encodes CASSFGSLAYYEQYV.

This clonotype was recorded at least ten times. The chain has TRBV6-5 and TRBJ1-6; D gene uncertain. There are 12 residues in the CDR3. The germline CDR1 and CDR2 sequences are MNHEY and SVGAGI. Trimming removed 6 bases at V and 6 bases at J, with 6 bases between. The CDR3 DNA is TGTGCCAGCAGCTTTCTTAATTCACCCCTCCACTTT. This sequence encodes CASSFLNSPLHF.

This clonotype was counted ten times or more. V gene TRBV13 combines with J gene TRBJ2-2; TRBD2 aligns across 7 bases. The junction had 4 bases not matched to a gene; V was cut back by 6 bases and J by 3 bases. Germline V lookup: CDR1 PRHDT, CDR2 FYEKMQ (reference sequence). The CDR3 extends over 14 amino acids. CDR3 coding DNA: TGTGCCAGCAGATCCCGGGGGGACACCGGGGAGCTGTTTTTT. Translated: CASRSRGDTGELFF.

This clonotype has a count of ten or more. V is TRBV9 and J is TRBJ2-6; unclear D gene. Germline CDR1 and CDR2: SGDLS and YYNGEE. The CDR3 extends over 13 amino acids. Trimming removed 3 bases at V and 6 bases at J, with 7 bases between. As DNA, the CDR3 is TGTGCCAGCAGCGCACTCTCGGCCAACGTCCTGACTTTC. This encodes CASSALSANVLTF.

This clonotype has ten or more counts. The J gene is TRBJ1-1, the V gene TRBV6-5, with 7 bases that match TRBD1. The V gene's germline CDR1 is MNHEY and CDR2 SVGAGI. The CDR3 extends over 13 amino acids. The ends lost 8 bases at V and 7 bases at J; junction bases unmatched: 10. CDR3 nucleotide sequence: TGTGCCAGCGTAGACAGGGCGTGGGGTGAAGCTTTCTTT. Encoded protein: CASVDRAWGEAFF.